This T cell receptor (beta chain) was captured in a study of blood T cell repertoires in COVID-19. Losses at the gene ends were 6 bases for V and 4 bases for J; bases not matched to a gene: 8. From germline, CDR1 is MNHEY and CDR2 SMNVEV (reference sequence). This CDR3 contains 14 residues. Sequencing was performed with immunoSEQ multiplex PCR; in TCRdb, only in-frame clones are kept and a portion is missing. The table includes 170,000 or so clones, 75% to 80% detected once. V gene TRBV27 combines with J gene TRBJ1-1, with 7 bases that match TRBD1. The specimen sequenced was peripheral blood. The TCR comes from a woman in her 70s with acute or convalescent COVID-19. The CDR3 loop reads CASSGYRGGTEAFF. CDR3 nucleotides: TGTGCCAGCAGCGGTTACAGGGGTGGCACTGAAGCTTTCTTT.